This TCR beta chain is drawn from a study of Ad26.COV2.S vaccination and SARS-CoV-2 variants. Treatment meaning: approximately 18 received Ad26.COV2.S at low or high dose, single or two shots; several received placebo; per-sample allocation not given. Sampling was performed 63 days after the first vaccine or placebo injection. Germline CDR1 and CDR2: SQVTM and ANQGSEA. Trimming took 6 bases from V and 7 from J; bases not matched to a gene: 5. There are 12 residues in the CDR3. This clone was counted once. Sequencing used immunoSEQ multiplex PCR; TCRdb keeps in-frame clones, though not all of them. The table lists roughly 330,000 clones, roughly 90% of them singletons, with 5.5% in the top ten.

The source material was peripheral blood, sampled in a trial of Ad26.COV2.S vaccine versus placebo. The TCR sequence derives from a person between 18 and 65 years old who received the Ad26.COV2.S COVID-19 vaccine or a placebo. The V gene is TRBV29-1, the J gene TRBJ2-2, with TRBD2 identical over 7 bases. This CDR3 reads CSVRLANGELFF. The CDR3 region has the DNA TGCAGCGTCCGACTAGCAAACGGGGAGCTGTTTTTT.